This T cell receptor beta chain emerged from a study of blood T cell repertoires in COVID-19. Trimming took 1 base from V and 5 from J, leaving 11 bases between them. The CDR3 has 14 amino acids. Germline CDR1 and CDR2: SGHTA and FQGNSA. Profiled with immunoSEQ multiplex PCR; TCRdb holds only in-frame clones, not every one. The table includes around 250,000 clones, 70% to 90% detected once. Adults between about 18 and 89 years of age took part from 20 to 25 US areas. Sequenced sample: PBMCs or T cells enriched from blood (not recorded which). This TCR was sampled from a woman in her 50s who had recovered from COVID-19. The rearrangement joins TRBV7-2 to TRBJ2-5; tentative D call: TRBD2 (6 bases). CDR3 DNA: TGTGCCAGCAGCTTAGGCCCTAGCGAGGAGACCCAGTACTTC. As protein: CASSLGPSEETQYF. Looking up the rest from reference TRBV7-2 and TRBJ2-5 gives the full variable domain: GAGVSQSPSNKVTEKGKDVELRCDPISGHTALYWYRQSLGQGLEFLIYFQGNSAPDKSGLPSDRFSAERTGGSVSTLTIQRTQQEDSAVYLCASSLGPSEETQYFGPGTRLLVL.